This record concerns one TCR beta chain sequence. Authors' analysis steps: Reference gene primer amplification in the assay estimated nucleated cell counts. Measured with immunoSEQ multiplex PCR; TCRdb has only the in-frame clones, and not every one. The D gene and trimming were derived from the DNA, and the V and J assignments and clone size from that table. The data hold 250,000 to 350,000 clones, with around 85% observed a single time. Trimming took 5 bases from V and 7 from J; bases not matched to a gene: 10. Per germline, CDR1 LNHDA and CDR2 SQIVND (reference sequence). The CDR3 extends over 15 amino acids. Patients from Seattle were sampled longitudinally, starting during active infection. The data are from a study of blood T cell repertoires in COVID-19. About the study: The study drew acute and convalescent COVID-19 samples from the United States, Italy and Spain. The cDNA or gDNA used as material had been derived from T cells, B-cell-depleted T cells, or PBMCs.

The sequence was obtained from a human donor with COVID-19, enrolled during active disease. The donor label of this sample is uncertain. The sample was peripheral blood. The rearrangement links TRBV19 to TRBJ2-1; 8 bases match TRBD2. The CDR3 region has the DNA TGTGCCAGTAGTTTCGAGCAGCGGGAGCGGAATGAGCAGTTCTTC. It specifies CASSFEQRERNEQFF. The variable domain in full, completed from reference TRBV19 and TRBJ2-1, reads DGGITQSPKYLFRKEGQNVTLSCEQNLNHDAMYWYRQDPGQGLRLIYYSQIVNDFQKGDIAEGYSVSREKKESFPLTVTSAQKNPTAFYLCASSFEQRERNEQFFGPGTRLTVL.